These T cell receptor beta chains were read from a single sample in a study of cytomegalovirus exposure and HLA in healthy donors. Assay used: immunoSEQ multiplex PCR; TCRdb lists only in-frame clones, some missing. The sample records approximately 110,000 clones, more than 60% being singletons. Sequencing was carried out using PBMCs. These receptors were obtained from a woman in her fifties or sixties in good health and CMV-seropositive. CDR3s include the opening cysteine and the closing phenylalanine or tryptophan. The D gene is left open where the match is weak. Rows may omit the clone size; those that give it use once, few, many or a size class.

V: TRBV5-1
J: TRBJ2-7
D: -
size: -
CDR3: CASSEGFGVTYEQYF
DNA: TGCGCCAGCAGCGAGGGATTCGGGGTAACCTACGAGCAGTACTTC

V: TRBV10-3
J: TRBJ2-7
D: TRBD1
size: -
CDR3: CAISVDRANYEQYF
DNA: TGTGCCATCAGCGTAGACAGGGCGAACTACGAGCAGTACTTC

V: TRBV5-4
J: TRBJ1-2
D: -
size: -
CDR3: CASSLDQGSSGYTF
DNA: TGTGCCAGCAGCTTGGATCAGGGATCCAGTGGCTACACCTTC

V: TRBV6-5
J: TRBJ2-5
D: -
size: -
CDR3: CAGKSGDQRTQYF
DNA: TGTGCCGGGAAATCGGGAGATCAGAGGACCCAGTACTTC

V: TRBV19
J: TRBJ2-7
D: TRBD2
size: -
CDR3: CASSREASGPYEQYF
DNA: TGTGCCAGTAGTAGAGAGGCTAGCGGACCCTACGAGCAGTACTTC

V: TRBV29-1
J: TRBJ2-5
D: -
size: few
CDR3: CSSSGTGTQYF
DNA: TGCAGCTCGTCGGGTACGGGGACCCAGTACTTC

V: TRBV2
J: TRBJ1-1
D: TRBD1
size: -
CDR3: CASRVPGQGARGTEAFF
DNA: TGTGCCAGCAGGGTCCCGGGACAGGGGGCTAGAGGGACTGAAGCTTTCTTT

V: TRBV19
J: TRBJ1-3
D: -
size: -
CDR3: CASSVSGSGNTIYF
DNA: TGTGCCAGTAGTGTATCCGGCTCTGGAAACACCATATATTTT

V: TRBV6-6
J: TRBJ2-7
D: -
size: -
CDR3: CASSYSYYEQYF
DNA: TGTGCCAGCAGTTACTCCTACTACGAGCAGTACTTC

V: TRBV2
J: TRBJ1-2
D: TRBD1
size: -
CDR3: CASSERGGKDYGYTF
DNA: TGTGCCAGCAGTGAACGAGGGGGCAAGGACTATGGCTACACCTTC

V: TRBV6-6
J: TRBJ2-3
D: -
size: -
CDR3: CASSYSVGATDTQYF
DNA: TGTGCCAGCAGTTACTCCGTAGGGGCCACAGATACGCAGTATTTT

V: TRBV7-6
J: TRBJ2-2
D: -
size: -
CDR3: CASSLSPLDANTGELFF
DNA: TGTGCCAGCAGCTTATCTCCGCTAGACGCGAACACCGGGGAGCTGTTTTTT

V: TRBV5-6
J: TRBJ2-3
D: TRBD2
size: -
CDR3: CASTWGLAGGVADTQYF
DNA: TGTGCCAGCACCTGGGGGCTAGCGGGGGGGGTAGCAGATACGCAGTATTTT

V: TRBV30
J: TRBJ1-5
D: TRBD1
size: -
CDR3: CAWSLGQGGQPQHF
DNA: TGTGCCTGGAGTCTTGGACAGGGCGGCCAGCCCCAGCATTTT

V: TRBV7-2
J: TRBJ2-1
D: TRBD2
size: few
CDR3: CASSLGLAGYNEQFF
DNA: TGTGCCAGCAGCTTAGGACTAGCGGGGTACAATGAGCAGTTCTTC

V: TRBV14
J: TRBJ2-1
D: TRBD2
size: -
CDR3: CASSHSLAGRRSSYNEQFF
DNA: TGTGCCAGCAGCCATAGTCTAGCGGGGCGCCGGAGCTCCTACAATGAGCAGTTCTTC

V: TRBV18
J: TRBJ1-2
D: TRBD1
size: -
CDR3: CASSPQGARDYGYTF
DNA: TGTGCCAGCTCACCACAGGGGGCGAGGGACTATGGCTACACCTTC

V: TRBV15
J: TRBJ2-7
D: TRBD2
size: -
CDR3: CATSRDPSRLADSYEQYF
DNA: TGTGCCACCAGCAGAGACCCCTCAAGGCTAGCGGACTCCTACGAGCAGTACTTC

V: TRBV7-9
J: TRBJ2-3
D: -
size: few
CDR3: CASSLGLGTDTQYF
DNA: TGTGCCAGCAGCTTAGGGTTAGGCACAGATACGCAGTATTTT

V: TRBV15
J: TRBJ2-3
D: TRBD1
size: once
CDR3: CATSRSSRTGGPTDTQYF
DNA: TGTGCCACCAGCAGAAGCTCTAGGACAGGGGGCCCCACAGATACGCAGTATTTT

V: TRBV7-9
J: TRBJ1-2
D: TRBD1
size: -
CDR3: CATATGVGYTF
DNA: TGTGCCACCGCTACAGGGGTCGGCTACACCTTC

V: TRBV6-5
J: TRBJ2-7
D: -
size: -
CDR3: CASSTGLRGSYEQYF
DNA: TGTGCCAGCAGTACGGGACTGCGCGGCTCCTACGAGCAGTACTTC

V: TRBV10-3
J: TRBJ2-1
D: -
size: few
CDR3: CAISEAQDYNEQFF
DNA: TGTGCCATCAGTGAGGCCCAGGACTACAATGAGCAGTTCTTC

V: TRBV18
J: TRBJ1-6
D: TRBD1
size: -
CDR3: CASSEQGANSPLHF
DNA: TGTGCCAGCTCAGAACAGGGGGCAAATTCACCCCTCCACTTT

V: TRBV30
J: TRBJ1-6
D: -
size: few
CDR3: CAWSRQIRDSPLHF
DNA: TGTGCCTGGAGTCGACAAATCAGAGATTCACCCCTCCACTTT

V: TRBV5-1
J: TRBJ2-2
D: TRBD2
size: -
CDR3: CASSLVPGLAANTGELFF
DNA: TGCGCCAGCAGCTTGGTTCCGGGACTAGCGGCGAACACCGGGGAGCTGTTTTTT

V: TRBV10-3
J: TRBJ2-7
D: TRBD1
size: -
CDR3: CAISDSGQGSYEQYF
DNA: TGTGCCATCAGTGACAGTGGACAGGGGTCGTACGAGCAGTACTTC

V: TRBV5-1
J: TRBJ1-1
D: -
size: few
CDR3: CASSLALGGNTEAFF
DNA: TGCGCCAGCAGCTTGGCCTTAGGCGGAAACACTGAAGCTTTCTTT

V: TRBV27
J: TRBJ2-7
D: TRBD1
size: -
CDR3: CASSLSPGQGPYEQYF
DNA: TGTGCCAGCAGTTTATCCCCTGGACAGGGTCCCTACGAGCAGTACTTC

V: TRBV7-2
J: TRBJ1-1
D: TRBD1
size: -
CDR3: CLVSRGPNTEAFF
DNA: TGCCTAGTATCCAGGGGGCCGAACACTGAAGCTTTCTTT

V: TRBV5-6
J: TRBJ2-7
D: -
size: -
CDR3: CASSPAGTKGHYEQYF
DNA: TGTGCCAGCAGCCCGGCAGGGACAAAGGGTCACTACGAGCAGTACTTC

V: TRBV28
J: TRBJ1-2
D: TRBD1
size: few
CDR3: CASRVGTAYGYTF
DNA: TGTGCCAGCAGGGTGGGGACAGCCTATGGCTACACCTTC

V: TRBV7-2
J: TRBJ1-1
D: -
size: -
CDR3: CASSSTRDNPEAFF
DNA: TGTGCCAGCAGCTCAACCCGGGACAATCCTGAAGCTTTCTTT

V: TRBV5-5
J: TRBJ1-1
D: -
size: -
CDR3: CASLPGGGLTEAFF
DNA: TGTGCCAGCCTCCCTGGGGGCGGATTGACTGAAGCTTTCTTT

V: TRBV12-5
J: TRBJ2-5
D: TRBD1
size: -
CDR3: CASGTRARGQETQYF
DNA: TGTGCTAGTGGAACCCGGGCCAGGGGGCAAGAGACCCAGTACTTC

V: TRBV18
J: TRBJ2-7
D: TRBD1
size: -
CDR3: CASSAGQGSLEQYF
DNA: TGTGCCAGCTCGGCCGGACAGGGGAGTCTCGAGCAGTACTTC

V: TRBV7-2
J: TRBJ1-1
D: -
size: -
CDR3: CASSLGQGSSTEAFF
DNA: TGTGCCAGCAGCTTAGGTCAGGGTTCGAGCACTGAAGCTTTCTTT

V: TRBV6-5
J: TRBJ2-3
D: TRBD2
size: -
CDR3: CASSYTNLAGGGWQYF
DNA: TGTGCCAGCAGTTACACCAATTTAGCGGGAGGGGGATGGCAGTATTTT

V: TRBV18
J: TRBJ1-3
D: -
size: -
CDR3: CASSPPRGGTGNTIYF
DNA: TGTGCCAGCTCACCACCGAGGGGAGGGACTGGAAACACCATATATTTT

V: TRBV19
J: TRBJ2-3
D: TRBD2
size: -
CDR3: CASSPIAGGSTDTQYF
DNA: TGTGCCAGTAGCCCCATAGCGGGAGGGAGCACAGATACGCAGTATTTT

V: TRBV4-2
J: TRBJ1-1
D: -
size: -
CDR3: CASSQPGQMNTEAFF
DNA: TGTGCCAGCAGCCAACCAGGACAGATGAACACTGAAGCTTTCTTT

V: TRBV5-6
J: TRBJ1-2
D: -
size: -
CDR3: CASSLAGRGNYGYTF
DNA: TGTGCCAGCAGCTTGGCCGGGAGAGGGAACTATGGCTACACCTTC

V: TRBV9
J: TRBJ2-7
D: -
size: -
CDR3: CASSVATGNYEQYF
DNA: TGTGCCAGCAGCGTAGCTACAGGCAACTACGAGCAGTACTTC

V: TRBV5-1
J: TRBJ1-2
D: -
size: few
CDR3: CASSLDGDYGYTF
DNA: TGCGCCAGCAGCTTGGACGGGGACTATGGCTACACCTTC

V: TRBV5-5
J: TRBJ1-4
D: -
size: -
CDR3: CASSLAPNEKLFF
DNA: TGTGCCAGCAGCTTGGCCCCGAATGAAAAACTGTTTTTT